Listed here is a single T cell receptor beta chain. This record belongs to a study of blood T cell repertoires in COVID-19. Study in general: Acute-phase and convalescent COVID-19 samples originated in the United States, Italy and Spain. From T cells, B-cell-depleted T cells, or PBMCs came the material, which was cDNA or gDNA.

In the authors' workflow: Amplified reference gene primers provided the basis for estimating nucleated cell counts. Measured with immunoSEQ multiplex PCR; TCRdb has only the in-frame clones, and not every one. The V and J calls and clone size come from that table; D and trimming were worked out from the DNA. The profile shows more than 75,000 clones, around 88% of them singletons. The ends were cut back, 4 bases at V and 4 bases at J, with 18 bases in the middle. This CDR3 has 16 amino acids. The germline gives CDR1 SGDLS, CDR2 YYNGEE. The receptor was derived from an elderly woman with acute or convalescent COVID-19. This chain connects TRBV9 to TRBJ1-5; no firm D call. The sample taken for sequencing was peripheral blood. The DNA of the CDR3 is TGTGCCAGCAGCCCGCCGTCGATGGAGGGTAATCAGCCCCAGCATTTT. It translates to CASSPPSMEGNQPQHF.